This T cell receptor (beta chain) was identified during a study of blood T cell repertoires in COVID-19. Study-level background: From the United States, Italy and Spain came samples of acute and convalescent COVID-19. T cells, B-cell-depleted T cells, or PBMCs supplied cDNA or gDNA.

As handled by the study authors: Counts of nucleated cells, estimated from reference gene primer amplification, were obtained. The protocol was immunoSEQ multiplex PCR, while the TCRdb copy is restricted to in-frame clones and leaves out a portion. The V and J calls and clone size were taken over from that table, and D and trimming were inferred from the DNA. Here the sample spans about 170,000 clones, about 89% being singletons. The specimen sequenced was peripheral blood. This receptor was obtained from a man aged 65 to 85 with acute or convalescent COVID-19.

The CDR3 region is CASSWGLARADTQYF. CDR3 coding DNA: TGTGCCAGCAGTTGGGGACTAGCGAGGGCAGATACGCAGTATTTT. The chain uses TRBV6-5 and TRBJ2-3; 10 nucleotides agree with TRBD2. The CDR3 runs to 15 residues. The V gene's germline CDR1 is MNHEY and CDR2 SVGAGI. The V segment lost 4 bases and the J segment 4 bases; nucleotides outside the gene matches: 5.